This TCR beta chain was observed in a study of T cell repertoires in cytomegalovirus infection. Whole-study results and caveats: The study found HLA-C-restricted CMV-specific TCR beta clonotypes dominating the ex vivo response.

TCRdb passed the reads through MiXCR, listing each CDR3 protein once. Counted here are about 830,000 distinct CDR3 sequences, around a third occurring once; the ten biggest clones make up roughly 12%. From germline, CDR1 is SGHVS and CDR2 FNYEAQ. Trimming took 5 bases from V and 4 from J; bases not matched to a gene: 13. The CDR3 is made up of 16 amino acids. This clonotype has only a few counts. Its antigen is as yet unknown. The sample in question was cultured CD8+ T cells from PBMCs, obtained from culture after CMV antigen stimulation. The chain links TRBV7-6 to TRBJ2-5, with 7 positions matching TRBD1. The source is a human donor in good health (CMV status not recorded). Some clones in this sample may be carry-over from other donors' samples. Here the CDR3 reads CASSQIDRVGRETQYF. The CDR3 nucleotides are TGTGCCAGCAGCCAGATCGACAGGGTAGGAAGAGAGACCCAGTACTTC.